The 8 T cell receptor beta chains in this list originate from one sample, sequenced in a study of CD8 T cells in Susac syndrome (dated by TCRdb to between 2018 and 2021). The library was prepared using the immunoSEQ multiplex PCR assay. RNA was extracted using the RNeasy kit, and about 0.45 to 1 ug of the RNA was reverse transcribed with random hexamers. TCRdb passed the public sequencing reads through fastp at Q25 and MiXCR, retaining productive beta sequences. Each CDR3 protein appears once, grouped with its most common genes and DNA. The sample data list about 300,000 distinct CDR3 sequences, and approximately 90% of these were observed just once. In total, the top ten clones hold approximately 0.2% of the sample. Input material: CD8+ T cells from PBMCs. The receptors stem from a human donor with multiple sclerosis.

CDR3 residues: CASSRQGIHEQYF. The DNA for the CDR3 is TGTGCCAGCAGCCGACAGGGAATTCACGAGCAGTACTTC. The chain has TRBV6-2 or TRBV6-3 and TRBJ2-7, with 7 bases matching TRBD1. Trimming took 6 bases from V and 5 from J; bases not matched to a gene: 7. Germline CDR1 and CDR2: MNHEY and SVGEGT. The CDR3 extends over 13 amino acids.

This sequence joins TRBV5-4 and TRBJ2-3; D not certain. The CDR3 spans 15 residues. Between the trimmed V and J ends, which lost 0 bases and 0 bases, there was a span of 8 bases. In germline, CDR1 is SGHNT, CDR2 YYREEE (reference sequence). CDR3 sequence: CASSLGFDSTDTQYF. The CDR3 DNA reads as TGTGCCAGCAGCTTGGGATTCGACAGCACAGATACGCAGTATTTT.

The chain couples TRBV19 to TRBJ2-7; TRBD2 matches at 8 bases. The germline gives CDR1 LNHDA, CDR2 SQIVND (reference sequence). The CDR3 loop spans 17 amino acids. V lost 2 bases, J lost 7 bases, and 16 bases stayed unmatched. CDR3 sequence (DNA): TGTGCCAGTAGTATATCCTCGGGCGGGAGGCCCCTACAGGAGCAGTACTTC. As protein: CASSISSGGRPLQEQYF.

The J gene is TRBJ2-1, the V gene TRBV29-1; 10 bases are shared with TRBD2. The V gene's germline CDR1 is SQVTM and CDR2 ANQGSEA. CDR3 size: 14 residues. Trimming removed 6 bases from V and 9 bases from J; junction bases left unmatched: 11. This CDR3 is CSVRWVAGGIEQFF. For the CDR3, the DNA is TGCAGCGTACGTTGGGTAGCGGGAGGAATTGAGCAGTTCTTC.

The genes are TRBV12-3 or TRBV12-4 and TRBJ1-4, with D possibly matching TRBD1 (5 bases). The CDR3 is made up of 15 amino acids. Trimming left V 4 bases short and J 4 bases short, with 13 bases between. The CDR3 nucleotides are TGTGCCAGCAGTTCGCACCGGGACGGTAATGAAAAACTGTTTTTT. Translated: CASSSHRDGNEKLFF.

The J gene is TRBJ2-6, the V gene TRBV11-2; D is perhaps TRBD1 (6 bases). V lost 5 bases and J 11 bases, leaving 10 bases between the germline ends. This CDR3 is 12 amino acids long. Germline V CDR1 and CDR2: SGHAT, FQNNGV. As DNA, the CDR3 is TGTGCCAGCAGCCGTCGGACAGACGTCCTGACTTTC. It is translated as CASSRRTDVLTF.

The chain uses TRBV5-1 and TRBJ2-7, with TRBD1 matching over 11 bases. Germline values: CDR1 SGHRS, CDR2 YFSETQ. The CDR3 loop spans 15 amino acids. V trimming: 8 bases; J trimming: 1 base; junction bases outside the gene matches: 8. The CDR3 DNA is TGCGCCAGTTCCGGACAGGGGGCCTCTTCCTACGAGCAGTACTTC. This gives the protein CASSGQGASSYEQYF.

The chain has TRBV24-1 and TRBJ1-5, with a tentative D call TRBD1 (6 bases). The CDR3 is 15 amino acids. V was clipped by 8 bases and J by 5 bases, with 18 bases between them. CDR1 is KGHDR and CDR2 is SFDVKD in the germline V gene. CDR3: CATTPQGIRDQPQHF. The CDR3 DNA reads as TGTGCCACCACCCCGCAGGGGATTCGGGATCAGCCCCAGCATTTT.